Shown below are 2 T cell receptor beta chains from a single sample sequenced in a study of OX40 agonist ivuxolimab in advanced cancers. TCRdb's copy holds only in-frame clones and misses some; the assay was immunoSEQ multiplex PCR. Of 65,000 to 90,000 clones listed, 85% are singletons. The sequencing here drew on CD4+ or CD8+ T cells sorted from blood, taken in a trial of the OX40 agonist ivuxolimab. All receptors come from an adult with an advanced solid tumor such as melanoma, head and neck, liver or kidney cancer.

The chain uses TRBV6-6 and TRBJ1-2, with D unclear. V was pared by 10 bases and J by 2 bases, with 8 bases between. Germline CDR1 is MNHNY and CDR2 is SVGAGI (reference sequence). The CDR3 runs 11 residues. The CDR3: CATQANYGYTF. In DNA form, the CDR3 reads TGTGCCACCCAGGCCAACTATGGCTACACCTTC.

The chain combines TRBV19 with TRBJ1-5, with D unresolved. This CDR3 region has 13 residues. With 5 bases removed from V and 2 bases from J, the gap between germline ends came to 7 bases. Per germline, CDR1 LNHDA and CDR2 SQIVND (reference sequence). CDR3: CASSEDRNQPQHF. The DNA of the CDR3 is TGTGCCAGTAGTGAGGATCGCAATCAGCCCCAGCATTTT.